The rows below give T cell receptor beta chains drawn from one sample of a study of T cell responses to AZD1222 COVID-19 vaccine. The repertoire was sequenced with immunoSEQ multiplex PCR; TCRdb's copy has only in-frame clones and lacks some. The sample comprises around 70,000 clones, roughly 85% of which are singletons, and more than 2% rests with the top ten. Specimen: peripheral blood, collected on day 0 of AZD1222 vaccination. Source of these receptors: an adult in good health. Each CDR3 is given with its conserved first and last residue. The order of the fields is D gene, V gene, J gene, clone size, CDR3 protein, CDR3 DNA. The D gene is left open where the match is weak. Clone size is given for some rows only: seen once, a few or many times, or a class if the clone is expanded.

>NA|TRBV7-3|TRBJ2-1|once
CASSFEVSDEQFF
TGTGCCAGCAGCTTTGAAGTTAGCGATGAGCAGTTCTTC
>NA|TRBV4-2|TRBJ2-7|few
CASSQEGRDRRDEQYF
TGTGCCAGCAGCCAAGAGGGTCGGGACCGTCGCGACGAGCAGTACTTC
>NA|TRBV28|TRBJ2-6|NA
CASSLWGSSGANVLTF
TGTGCCAGCAGTTTATGGGGGAGCTCTGGGGCCAACGTCCTGACTTTC
>NA|TRBV10-1|TRBJ1-2|NA
CASSESTVYGYTF
TGCGCCAGCAGTGAGTCGACGGTCTATGGCTACACCTTC
>NA|TRBV28|TRBJ2-1|once
CASIQGGSYNEQFF
TGTGCCAGCATCCAGGGTGGCTCCTACAATGAGCAGTTCTTC
>TRBD1|TRBV28|TRBJ1-5|NA
CASSSWGGQGSNQPQHF
TGTGCCAGCAGTTCTTGGGGGGGACAGGGTAGCAATCAGCCCCAGCATTTT
>NA|TRBV28|TRBJ1-2|NA
CASSLLSAPNYGYTF
TGTGCCAGCAGTTTATTGTCCGCCCCTAACTATGGCTACACCTTC
>NA|TRBV4-2|TRBJ2-7|NA
CASSQEYGQSPVYEQYF
TGTGCCAGCAGCCAAGAATACGGGCAGTCACCCGTCTACGAGCAGTACTTC
>NA|TRBV7-6|TRBJ1-3|NA
CASSLGARRSSSGNTIYF
TGTGCCAGCAGCTTAGGAGCCAGGCGAAGCTCCTCTGGAAACACCATATATTTT
>NA|TRBV12-3/TRBV12-4|TRBJ2-5|NA
CASSLDPETQYF
TGTGCCAGCAGTTTAGACCCAGAGACCCAGTACTTC
>TRBD1|TRBV7-2|TRBJ2-7|NA
CASSLGPTGFYEQYF
TGTGCCAGCAGCTTAGGTCCGACAGGGTTCTACGAGCAGTACTTC
>NA|TRBV28|TRBJ2-1|NA
CASSPTDSFTIDEQFF
TGTGCCAGCAGTCCTACGGACAGCTTTACGATCGATGAGCAGTTCTTC
>NA|TRBV15|TRBJ2-5|once
CATSSTGTAQETQYF
TGTGCCACCAGCAGCACCGGGACGGCCCAAGAGACCCAGTACTTC
>NA|TRBV7-9|TRBJ2-5|NA
CASRLQGAETQYF
TGTGCCAGCAGATTGCAGGGAGCGGAGACCCAGTACTTC
>NA|TRBV7-2|TRBJ2-4|NA
CASGHRDTLAKNIQYF
TGTGCCAGCGGCCACAGGGACACCCTAGCCAAAAACATTCAGTACTTC
>TRBD1|TRBV27|TRBJ1-1|NA
CASSFGQGVGTEAFF
TGTGCCAGCAGTTTTGGGCAGGGGGTGGGCACTGAAGCTTTCTTT
>NA|TRBV30|TRBJ2-7|NA
CAWSPLGTNPYEQYF
TGTGCCTGGAGCCCCCTGGGCACTAATCCCTACGAGCAGTACTTC
>NA|TRBV24-1|TRBJ1-6|NA
CATSDLLRPRDSPLHF
TGTGCCACCAGTGATTTGTTGAGACCCCGGGATTCACCCCTCCACTTT
>TRBD1|TRBV9|TRBJ1-1|NA
CASSVQDRDAGAFF
TGTGCCAGCAGCGTACAAGACAGGGACGCTGGGGCTTTCTTT
>NA|TRBV12-3/TRBV12-4|TRBJ2-5|NA
CASSLARDTQYF
TGTGCCAGCAGTTTGGCACGGGACACCCAGTACTTC
>TRBD1|TRBV9|TRBJ1-1|NA
CASYGKGQAENTEAFF
TGTGCCAGCTACGGAAAGGGACAGGCAGAGAACACTGAAGCTTTCTTT
>NA|TRBV6-6|TRBJ1-6|NA
CASSPGTGNSPLHF
TGTGCCAGCAGTCCCGGGACGGGTAATTCACCCCTCCACTTT
>TRBD2|TRBV9|TRBJ2-2|NA
CASSVTSGRAEFGGELFF
TGTGCCAGCAGCGTGACTAGCGGGAGGGCCGAATTCGGCGGGGAGCTGTTTTTT
>NA|TRBV30|TRBJ1-3|NA
CASGPSSGNTIYF
TGTGCCTCCGGCCCAAGCTCTGGAAACACCATATATTTT
>NA|TRBV2|TRBJ2-7|NA
CASVITYEQYF
TGTGCCAGCGTAATAACCTACGAGCAGTACTTC
>NA|TRBV18|TRBJ2-7|many
CASSPGTDAREEQYF
TGTGCCAGCTCACCCGGGACGGACGCTCGCGAGGAGCAGTACTTC
>NA|TRBV3-1/TRBV3-2|TRBJ1-1|NA
CASSVYEASEAFF
TGTGCCAGCAGCGTGTATGAGGCTAGTGAAGCTTTCTTT
>NA|TRBV30|TRBJ1-5|few
CAWSGGRLRQPQHF
TGTGCCTGGAGTGGGGGACGGCTAAGGCAGCCCCAGCATTTT
>NA|TRBV9|TRBJ1-6|few
CASSFGTPSDSPLHF
TGTGCCAGCAGCTTCGGGACTCCTTCCGATTCACCCCTCCACTTT
>TRBD2|TRBV4-2|TRBJ2-2|NA
CASSPQTSGVFAGELFF
TGTGCCAGCAGCCCCCAAACTAGCGGGGTTTTCGCCGGGGAGCTGTTTTTT
>NA|TRBV11-3|TRBJ1-1|NA
CASSPGGEGTEAFF
TGTGCCAGCAGCCCGGGTGGGGAAGGCACTGAAGCTTTCTTT
>NA|TRBV5-1|TRBJ2-3|NA
CASSQSTDTQYF
TGCGCCAGCAGCCAATCCACAGATACGCAGTATTTT
>NA|TRBV10-3|TRBJ1-5|NA
CAISESRGGNQPQHF
TGTGCCATCAGTGAGTCACGAGGGGGCAATCAGCCCCAGCATTTT
>NA|TRBV2|TRBJ2-2|NA
CASSELHLRANTGELFF
TGTGCCAGCAGTGAACTACATCTAAGAGCGAACACCGGGGAGCTGTTTTTT
>TRBD1|TRBV6-5|TRBJ2-2|NA
CASSYEGTANTGELFF
TGTGCCAGCAGTTACGAGGGGACAGCGAACACCGGGGAGCTGTTTTTT
>TRBD2|TRBV7-9|TRBJ2-5|NA
CASGEGIETQYF
TGTGCCAGCGGGGAGGGCATAGAGACCCAGTACTTC
>NA|TRBV30|TRBJ2-5|NA
CAWSPRGRETQYF
TGTGCCTGGAGTCCTCGGGGGAGGGAGACCCAGTACTTC
>NA|TRBV7-2|TRBJ2-1|NA
CASSLRRGAGGEQFF
TGTGCCAGCAGCTTAAGGAGGGGTGCGGGTGGTGAGCAGTTCTTC
>TRBD1|TRBV5-1|TRBJ2-1|NA
CASSLGGTVNNEQFF
TGCGCCAGCAGCTTGGGGGGGACAGTCAACAATGAGCAGTTCTTC
>TRBD2|TRBV15|TRBJ2-1|NA
CATSASGSRSYNEQFF
TGTGCCACCAGCGCTAGCGGGAGTCGGTCCTACAATGAGCAGTTCTTC
>TRBD1|TRBV2|TRBJ2-3|NA
CASSRQGRTDTQYF
TGTGCCAGCAGCCGACAGGGCCGCACAGATACGCAGTATTTT
>TRBD1|TRBV5-1|TRBJ2-7|NA
CASSLGQGSYEQYF
TGCGCCAGCAGCCTGGGACAGGGGTCTTACGAGCAGTACTTC
>TRBD1|TRBV14|TRBJ2-3|NA
CASSQRGQGTDTQYF
TGTGCCAGCAGCCAAAGGGGACAGGGAACAGATACGCAGTATTTT
>NA|TRBV7-6|TRBJ2-2|NA
CASSPLRTANTGELFF
TGTGCCAGCAGCCCCCTTAGGACGGCGAACACCGGGGAGCTGTTTTTT
>NA|TRBV24-1|TRBJ2-5|NA
CATSDAPGVPNSINQETQYF
TGTGCCACCAGTGATGCCCCAGGGGTCCCGAATTCAATTAACCAAGAGACCCAGTACTTC
>TRBD1|TRBV27|TRBJ1-2|NA
CASSAPGQGTLSNYGYTF
TGTGCCAGCAGTGCACCGGGACAGGGTACACTCTCTAACTATGGCTACACCTTC
>NA|TRBV3-1/TRBV3-2|TRBJ2-1|NA
CASSPRLNEQFF
TGTGCCAGCAGTCCCCGGCTGAATGAGCAGTTCTTC
>TRBD1|TRBV7-2|TRBJ1-2|NA
CASSLKPGGYGYTF
TGTGCCAGCAGCTTAAAGCCAGGGGGCTATGGCTACACCTTC
>NA|TRBV3-1/TRBV3-2|TRBJ2-6|NA
CASGGFGANVLTF
TGTGCCAGCGGAGGCTTTGGGGCCAACGTCCTGACTTTC
>NA|TRBV30|TRBJ2-5|once
CAWRTREFGTQYF
TGTGCCTGGAGAACCAGGGAGTTCGGGACCCAGTACTTC
>NA|TRBV5-6|TRBJ2-7|NA
CASSFRRRGEQYF
TGTGCCAGCAGCTTCCGACGGAGGGGCGAGCAGTACTTC
>NA|TRBV19|TRBJ2-7|NA
CASSSRSDSYEQYF
TGTGCCAGTAGTAGTAGAAGTGACAGCTACGAGCAGTACTTC
>NA|TRBV14|TRBJ2-7|NA
CASSQDPHLNVQYF
TGTGCCAGCAGCCAAGACCCCCACCTAAATGTGCAGTACTTC
>NA|TRBV21-1|TRBJ2-7|NA
CASSKESGERDEQYF
TGTGCCAGCAGCAAAGAGTCAGGGGAGAGGGACGAGCAGTACTTC
>NA|TRBV18|TRBJ1-4|once
CASSPRDTRGEGEKLFF
TGTGCCAGCTCACCACGGGACACCCGGGGCGAGGGAGAAAAACTGTTTTTT
>NA|TRBV27|TRBJ1-2|NA
CASSSPPGGYTF
TGTGCCAGCAGTTCCCCTCCGGGGGGCTACACCTTC
>TRBD1|TRBV5-1|TRBJ1-3|NA
CASSLQGQGGGNTIYF
TGCGCCAGCAGCCTCCAGGGACAGGGCGGTGGAAACACCATATATTTT
>TRBD1|TRBV28|TRBJ1-6|NA
CASGTGSSYNSPLHF
TGTGCCAGCGGGACAGGAAGCTCCTATAATTCACCCCTCCACTTT
>NA|TRBV7-2|TRBJ2-5|NA
CASSLRFQETQYF
TGTGCCAGCAGCTTAAGGTTCCAAGAGACCCAGTACTTC
>TRBD1|TRBV11-2|TRBJ2-7|NA
CASSSPLTGLEQYF
TGTGCCAGCAGCTCGCCCTTGACAGGGCTCGAGCAGTACTTC